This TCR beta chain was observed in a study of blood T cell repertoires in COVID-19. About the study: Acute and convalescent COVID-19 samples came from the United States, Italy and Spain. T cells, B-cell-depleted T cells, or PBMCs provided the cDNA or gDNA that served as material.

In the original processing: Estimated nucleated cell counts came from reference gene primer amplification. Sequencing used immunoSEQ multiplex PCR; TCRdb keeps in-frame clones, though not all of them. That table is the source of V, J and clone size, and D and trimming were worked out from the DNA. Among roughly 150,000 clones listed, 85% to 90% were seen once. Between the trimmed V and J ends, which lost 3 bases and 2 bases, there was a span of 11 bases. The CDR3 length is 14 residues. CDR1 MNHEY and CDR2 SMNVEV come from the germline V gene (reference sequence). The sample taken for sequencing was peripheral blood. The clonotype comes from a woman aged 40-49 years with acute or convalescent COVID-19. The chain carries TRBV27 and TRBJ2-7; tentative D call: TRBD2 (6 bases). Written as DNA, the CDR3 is TGTGCCAGCAGTTTTCGCGGGACCCCCTACGAGCAGTACTTC. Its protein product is CASSFRGTPYEQYF.